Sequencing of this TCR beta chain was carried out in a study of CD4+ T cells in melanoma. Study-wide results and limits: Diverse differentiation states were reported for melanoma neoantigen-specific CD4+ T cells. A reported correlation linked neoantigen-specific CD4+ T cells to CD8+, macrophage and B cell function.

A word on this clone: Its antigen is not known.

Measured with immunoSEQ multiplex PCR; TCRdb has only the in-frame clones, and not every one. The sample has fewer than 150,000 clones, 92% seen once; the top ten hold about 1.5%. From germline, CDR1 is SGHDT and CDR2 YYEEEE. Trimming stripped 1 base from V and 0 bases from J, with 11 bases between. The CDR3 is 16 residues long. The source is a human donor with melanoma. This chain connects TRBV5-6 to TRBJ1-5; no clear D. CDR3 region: CASSLQGIDSNQPQHF. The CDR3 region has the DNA TGTGCCAGCAGCTTGCAAGGGATAGATAGCAATCAGCCCCAGCATTTT.